The T cell receptor beta chain described here comes from a study of blood T cells in healthy people across ages. Study-wide background: Template switching picked up about one barcoded beta molecule for each two T cells. Study findings and constraints: Among T cells, TCR beta diversity per million cells dropped roughly linearly as age rose. Whereas aged donors had fewer naive CD4+ cells, long-lived donors had more of them and higher diversity.

Sample-barcoded 5' priming and a J-beta primer mix drove a second PCR of 7 to 11 cycles. TCRdb re-derived calls from the 5' RACE reads in MiXCR, one entry per CDR3 protein. The sample holds approximately 2,000,000 distinct CDR3 sequences; about two fifths are singletons and the top ten take roughly 24%. Remarks on this clonotype: The antigen remains undetermined. A read error may explain this, as a much larger clone is one base away.

Germline CDR1 reads LGHNA; CDR2 reads YNFKEQ. The CDR3 sequence is 14 residues long. The total RNA that was extracted per sample amounted to at least 5 micrograms. The genes are TRBV4-2 and TRBJ2-5; the D gene is possibly TRBD1 (5 bases). Judging by the DNA end, TRBJ2-1 fits better; the J call may be wrong. This sequence was found in a human donor in good health. Sequencing was done on a sample of blood. CDR3 DNA: TGTGCCAGCAGCCGAGACAGCCTAAAAGAGACCCAGTTCTTC. This translates into CASSRDSLKETQFF.